Reported below is one T cell receptor (beta chain). Its target is not known. Assay used: immunoSEQ multiplex PCR; TCRdb lists only in-frame clones, some missing. Seen here are 40,000 or so clones, 70% observed once, and the top ten hold 10%. CDR1 and CDR2 from the germline V gene are SNHLY and FYNNEI. CDR3 length equals 11 residues. Trimming stripped 4 bases from V and 7 bases from J, with 5 bases between. The data belong to a study of cytotoxic CD8 clonotypes in ibrutinib-treated CLL. Across the study: Sequenced samples delivered averages of 200,000 to 300,000 productive templates and roughly 94,000 productive rearrangements.

Notes on the study in general: Pretreatment clonality was elevated relative to age-matched healthy donors and paralleled circulating CD8+ T-cell counts. Sustained-remission patients were sampled at different times than progressing patients were. Clonality increased at ibrutinib response, then returned toward baseline at progression.

The gene calls are TRBV2 and TRBJ2-1; D remains ambiguous. The sequenced sample was PBMCs, obtained at disease progression, from a patient treated with ibrutinib. This receptor was obtained from a human donor with chronic lymphocytic leukemia. This CDR3 reads CASSGANEQFF. CDR3 DNA sequence: TGTGCCAGCAGTGGTGCGAATGAGCAGTTCTTC.